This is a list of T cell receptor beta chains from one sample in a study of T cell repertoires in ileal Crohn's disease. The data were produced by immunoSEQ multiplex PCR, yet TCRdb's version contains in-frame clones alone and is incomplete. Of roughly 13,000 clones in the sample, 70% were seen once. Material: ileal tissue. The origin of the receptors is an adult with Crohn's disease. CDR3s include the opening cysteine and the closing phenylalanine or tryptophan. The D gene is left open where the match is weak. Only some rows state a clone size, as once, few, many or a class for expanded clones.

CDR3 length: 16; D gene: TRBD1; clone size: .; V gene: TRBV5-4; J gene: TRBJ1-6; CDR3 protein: CASREQGAFNNSPLHF; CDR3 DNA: TGTGCCAGCAGGGAACAGGGGGCTTTTAATAATTCACCCCTCCACTTT
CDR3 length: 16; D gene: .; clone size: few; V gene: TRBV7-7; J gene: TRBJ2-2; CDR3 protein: CASSHSRLGNTGELFF; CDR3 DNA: TGTGCCAGCAGCCACTCGAGGCTCGGGAACACCGGGGAGCTGTTTTTT
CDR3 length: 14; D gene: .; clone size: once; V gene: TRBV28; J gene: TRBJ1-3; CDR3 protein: CASSIGVSGNTIYF; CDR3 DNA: TGTGCCAGCAGTATAGGGGTATCTGGAAACACCATATATTTT
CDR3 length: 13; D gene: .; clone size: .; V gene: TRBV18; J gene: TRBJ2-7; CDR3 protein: CASSPGLANEQYF; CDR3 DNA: TGTGCCAGCTCACCGGGACTGGCTAACGAGCAGTACTTC
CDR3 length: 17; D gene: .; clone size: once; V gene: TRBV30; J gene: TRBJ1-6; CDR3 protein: CAWRGQLVSSYNSPLHF; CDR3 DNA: TGTGCCTGGAGAGGTCAACTAGTCAGCTCCTATAATTCACCCCTCCACTTT
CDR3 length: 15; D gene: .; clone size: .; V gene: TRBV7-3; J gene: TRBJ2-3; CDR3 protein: CASSTGSSSTDTQYF; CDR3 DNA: TGTGCCAGCAGCACAGGTTCTAGCAGCACAGATACGCAGTATTTT
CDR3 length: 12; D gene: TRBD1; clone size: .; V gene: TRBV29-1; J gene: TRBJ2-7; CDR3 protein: CSAGDSSYEQYF; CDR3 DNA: TGCAGCGCTGGGGACAGCTCCTACGAGCAGTACTTC
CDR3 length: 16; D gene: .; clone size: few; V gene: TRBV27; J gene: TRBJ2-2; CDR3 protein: CASRTRHMPNTGELFF; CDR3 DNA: TGTGCCAGCCGGACGCGCCATATGCCCAACACCGGGGAGCTGTTTTTT
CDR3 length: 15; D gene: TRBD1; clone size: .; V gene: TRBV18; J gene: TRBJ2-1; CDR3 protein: CASSPGTGSYNEQFF; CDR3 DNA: TGTGCCAGCTCCCCCGGGACAGGGTCGTACAATGAGCAGTTCTTC
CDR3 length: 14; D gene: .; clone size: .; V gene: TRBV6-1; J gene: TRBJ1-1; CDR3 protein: CASSEVGLGGEAFF; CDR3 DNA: TGTGCCAGCAGTGAAGTAGGACTTGGAGGCGAAGCTTTCTTT
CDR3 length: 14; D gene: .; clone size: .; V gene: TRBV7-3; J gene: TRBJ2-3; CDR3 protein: CASSLNPGTDTQYF; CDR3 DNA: TGTGCCAGCAGCTTAAATCCGGGGACAGATACGCAGTATTTT
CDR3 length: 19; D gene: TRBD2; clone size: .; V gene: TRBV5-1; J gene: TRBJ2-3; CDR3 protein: CASSLAGGLATTSTDTQYF; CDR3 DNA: TGCGCCAGCAGCTTGGCCGGGGGACTAGCGACAACTAGCACAGATACGCAGTATTTT
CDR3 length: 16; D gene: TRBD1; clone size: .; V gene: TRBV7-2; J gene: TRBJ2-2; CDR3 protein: CASSLGRTGDTGELFF; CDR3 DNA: TGTGCCAGCAGCTTAGGGAGGACAGGGGACACCGGGGAGCTGTTTTTT
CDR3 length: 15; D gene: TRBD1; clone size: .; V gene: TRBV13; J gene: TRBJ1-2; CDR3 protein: CASSPGTGGNYGYTF; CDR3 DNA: TGTGCCAGCAGTCCCGGGACAGGGGGCAACTATGGCTACACCTTC
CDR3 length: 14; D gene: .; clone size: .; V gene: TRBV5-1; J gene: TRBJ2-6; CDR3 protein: CASSSASGANVLTF; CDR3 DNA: TGCGCCAGCAGCTCCGCATCTGGGGCCAACGTCCTGACTTTC
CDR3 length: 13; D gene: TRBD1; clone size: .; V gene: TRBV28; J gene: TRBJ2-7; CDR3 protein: CASSRTGAYEQYF; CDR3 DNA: TGTGCCAGCAGCAGGACAGGGGCCTACGAGCAGTACTTC
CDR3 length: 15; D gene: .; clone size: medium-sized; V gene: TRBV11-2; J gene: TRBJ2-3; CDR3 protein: CASSLVGASTDTQYF; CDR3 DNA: TGTGCCAGCAGCTTAGTGGGGGCTAGCACAGATACGCAGTATTTT
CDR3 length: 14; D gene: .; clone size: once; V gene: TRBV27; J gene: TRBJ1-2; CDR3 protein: CASTRRGSNYGYTF; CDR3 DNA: TGTGCCAGCACGAGGAGAGGATCTAACTATGGCTACACCTTC
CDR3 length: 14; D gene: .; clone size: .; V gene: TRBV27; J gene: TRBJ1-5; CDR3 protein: CASNRAHSNQPQHF; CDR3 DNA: TGTGCCAGCAACAGGGCACATAGCAATCAGCCCCAGCATTTT
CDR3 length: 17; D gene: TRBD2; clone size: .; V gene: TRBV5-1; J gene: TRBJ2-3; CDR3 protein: CASRMTQRGGLADTQYF; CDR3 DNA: TGCGCCAGCCGGATGACCCAGCGGGGGGGCCTGGCAGATACGCAGTATTTT
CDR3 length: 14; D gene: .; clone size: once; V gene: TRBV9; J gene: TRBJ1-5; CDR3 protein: CASSVRDVSGPQHF; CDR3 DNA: TGTGCCAGCAGCGTCCGGGATGTATCGGGGCCCCAGCATTTT
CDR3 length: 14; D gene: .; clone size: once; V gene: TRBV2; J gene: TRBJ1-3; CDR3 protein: CASRDRRGGNTIYF; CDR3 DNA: TGTGCCAGCAGAGACAGGCGGGGAGGAAACACCATATATTTT
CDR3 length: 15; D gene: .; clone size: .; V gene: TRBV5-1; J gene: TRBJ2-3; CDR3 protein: CASSQDGGAGDTQYF; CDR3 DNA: TGCGCCAGCAGCCAGGATGGCGGGGCAGGAGATACGCAGTATTTT
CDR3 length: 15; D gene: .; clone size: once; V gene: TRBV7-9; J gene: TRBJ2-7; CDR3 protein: CASSFPGSTSYEQYF; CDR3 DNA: TGTGCCAGCAGCTTCCCAGGGTCAACTTCCTACGAGCAGTACTTC
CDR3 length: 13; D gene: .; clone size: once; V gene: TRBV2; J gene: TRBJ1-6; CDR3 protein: CASSEVGNSPLHF; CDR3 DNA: TGTGCCAGCAGTGAGGTGGGGAATTCACCCCTCCACTTT
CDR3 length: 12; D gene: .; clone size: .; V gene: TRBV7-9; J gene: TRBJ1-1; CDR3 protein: CASSPSSTEAFF; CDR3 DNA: TGTGCCAGCAGCCCGAGTTCGACTGAAGCTTTCTTT
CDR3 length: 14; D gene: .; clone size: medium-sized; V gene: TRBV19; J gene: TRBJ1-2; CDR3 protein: CASSILGPVDGYTF; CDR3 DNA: TGTGCCAGTAGTATCCTAGGGCCGGTGGATGGCTACACCTTC
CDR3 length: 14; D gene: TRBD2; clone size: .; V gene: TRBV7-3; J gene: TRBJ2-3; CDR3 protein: CASRGLAVTDTQYF; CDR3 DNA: TGTGCCAGCAGGGGACTAGCGGTCACAGATACGCAGTATTTT
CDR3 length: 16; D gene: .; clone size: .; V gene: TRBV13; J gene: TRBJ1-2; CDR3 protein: CASSHRAGQVSYGYTF; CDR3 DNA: TGTGCCAGCAGCCATCGAGCGGGGCAGGTTAGCTATGGCTACACCTTC
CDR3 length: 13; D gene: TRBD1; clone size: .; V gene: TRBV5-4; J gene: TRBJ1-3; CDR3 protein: CASSIPQGSTIYF; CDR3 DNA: TGTGCCAGCAGCATCCCACAGGGGAGCACCATATATTTT
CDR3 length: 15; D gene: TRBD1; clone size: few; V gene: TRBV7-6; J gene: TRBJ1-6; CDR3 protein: CASSLAYRGDSPLHF; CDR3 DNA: TGTGCCAGCAGCTTAGCGTACAGGGGTGATTCACCCCTCCACTTT
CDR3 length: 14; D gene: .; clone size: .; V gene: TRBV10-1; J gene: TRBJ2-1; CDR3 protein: CASSEGQDRNEQFF; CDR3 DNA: TGCGCCAGCAGTGAAGGCCAAGATCGGAATGAGCAGTTCTTC
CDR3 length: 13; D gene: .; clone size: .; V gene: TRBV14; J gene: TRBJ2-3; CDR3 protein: CASSFNRRDTQYF; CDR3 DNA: TGTGCCAGCAGCTTTAACAGGAGGGATACGCAGTATTTT
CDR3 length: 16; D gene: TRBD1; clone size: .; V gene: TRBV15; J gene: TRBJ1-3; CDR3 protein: CATSRSPDRGGNTIYF; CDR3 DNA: TGTGCCACCAGCAGATCCCCGGACAGGGGAGGAAACACCATATATTTT
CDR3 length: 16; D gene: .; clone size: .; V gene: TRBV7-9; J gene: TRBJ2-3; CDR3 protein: CASSPGAVDPTDTQYF; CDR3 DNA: TGTGCCAGCAGCCCCGGCGCTGTGGACCCCACAGATACGCAGTATTTT
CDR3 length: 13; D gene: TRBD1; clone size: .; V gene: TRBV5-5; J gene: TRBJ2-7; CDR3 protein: CASSLEWGQGKYF; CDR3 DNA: TGTGCCAGCAGCTTGGAATGGGGACAGGGAAAGTACTTC
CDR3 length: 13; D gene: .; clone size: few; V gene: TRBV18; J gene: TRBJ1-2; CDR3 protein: CASSEGGDYGYTF; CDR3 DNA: TGTGCCAGCTCAGAAGGGGGAGACTATGGCTACACCTTC
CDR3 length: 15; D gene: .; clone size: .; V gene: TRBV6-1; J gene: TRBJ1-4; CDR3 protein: CASRIQSTVNEKLFF; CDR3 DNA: TGTGCCAGCAGGATACAATCGACAGTTAATGAAAAACTGTTTTTT
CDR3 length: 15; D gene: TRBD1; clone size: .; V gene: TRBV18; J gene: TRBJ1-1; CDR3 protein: CASSPLTGDGTEAFF; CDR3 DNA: TGTGCCAGCTCACCATTGACAGGGGACGGGACTGAAGCTTTCTTT
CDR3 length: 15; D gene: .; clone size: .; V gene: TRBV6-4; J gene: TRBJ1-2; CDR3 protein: CASTATGGSGSGYTF; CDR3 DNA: TGTGCCAGCACTGCGACCGGGGGGAGCGGTAGCGGCTACACCTTC